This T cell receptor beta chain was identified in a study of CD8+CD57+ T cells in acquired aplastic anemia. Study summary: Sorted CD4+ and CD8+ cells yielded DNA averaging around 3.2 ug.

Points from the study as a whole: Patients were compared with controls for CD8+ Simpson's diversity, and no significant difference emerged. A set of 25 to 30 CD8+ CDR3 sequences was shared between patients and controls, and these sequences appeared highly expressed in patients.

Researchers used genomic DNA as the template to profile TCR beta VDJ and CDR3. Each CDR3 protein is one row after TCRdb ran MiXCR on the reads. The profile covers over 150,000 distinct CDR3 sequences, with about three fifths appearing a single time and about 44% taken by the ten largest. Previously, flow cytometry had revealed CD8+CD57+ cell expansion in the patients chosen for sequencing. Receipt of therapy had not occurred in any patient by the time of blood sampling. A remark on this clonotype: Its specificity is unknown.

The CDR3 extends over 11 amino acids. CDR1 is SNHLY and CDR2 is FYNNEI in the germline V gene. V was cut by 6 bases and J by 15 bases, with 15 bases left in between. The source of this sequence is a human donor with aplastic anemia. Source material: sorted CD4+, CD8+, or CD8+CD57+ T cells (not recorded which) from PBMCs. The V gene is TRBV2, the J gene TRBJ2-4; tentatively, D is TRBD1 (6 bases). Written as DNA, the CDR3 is TGTGCCAGCAGGGTGGGGGCAGTTCGGTACTTC. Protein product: CASRVGAVRYF.